The next 13 T cell receptor beta chains were all read from a single sample in a study of T cells in Graves' hyperthyroidism and ophthalmopathy (dated by TCRdb to about 2019). The protocol used for the library was multiplex PCR. Sequencing instrument: Illumina HiSeq 2000. The TCR beta CDR3 regions were amplified from RNA transcripts. For the first round of RT-PCR on the TCR CDR3, the HTBI primer set was used together with the Qiagen OneStep RT-PCR kit. Through fastp at Q25 and MiXCR, TCRdb rebuilt clones from the public reads, retaining in-frame beta chains. Each record represents a unique CDR3 protein, reported with the most common genes and DNA among its rows. The sample includes a few hundred thousand distinct CDR3 sequences, with more than 15% observed a single time. The ten largest clones take up roughly 7.3% of the sample. Sequenced: blood. These receptors were obtained from a woman aged 25 to 39 with Graves' hyperthyroidism.

This clonotype was observed many times. This chain joins TRBV25-1 and TRBJ1-1; D not resolved. The CDR3 loop spans 15 amino acids. Per germline, CDR1 MGHDK and CDR2 SYGVNS. Trimming shortened V by 0 bases and J by 4 bases, and 12 bases separated the two germline ends. DNA for the CDR3: TGTGCCAGCAGTGAATATCACACCCCTAGCACTGAAGCTTTCTTT. Amino acids: CASSEYHTPSTEAFF. Full variable domain (outside the CDR3, taken from reference TRBV25-1 and TRBJ1-1): EADIYQTPRYLVIGTGKKITLECSQTMGHDKMYWYQQDPGMELHLIHYSYGVNSTEKGDLSSESTVSRIRTEHFPLTLESARPSHTSQYLCASSEYHTPSTEAFFGQGTRLTVV.

In its sample, this clonotype was seen many times. The V gene is TRBV6-2 or TRBV6-3, the J gene TRBJ2-7; TRBD2 is a possible D gene (6 bases). Germline V gene lookup returns CDR1 MNHEY and CDR2 SVGEGT. V lost 0 bases and J lost 5, with 14 bases in between. The CDR3 covers 15 residues. The CDR3 spells CASSYSIRERDEQYF. The CDR3 DNA is TGTGCCAGCAGTTACTCGATTCGGGAGAGGGACGAGCAGTACTTC.

The chain carries TRBV6-2 or TRBV6-3 and TRBJ2-3; the D is unclear. The V end lost 0 bases, the J end lost 4 bases, and 14 bases lay between the germline ends. Per the germline V gene, CDR1 is MNHEY and CDR2 is SVGEGT. This CDR3 spans 16 amino acids. The CDR3 reads CASSYSATSVPDTQYF. CDR3 DNA: TGTGCCAGCAGTTACTCCGCCACCTCAGTCCCAGATACGCAGTATTTT.

This clonotype appeared a few times. The chain combines TRBV29-1 with TRBJ2-7; D might be TRBD2 (6 bases). There are 14 residues in the CDR3. The V gene lost 3 bases and the J gene lost 0 bases, with 12 bases spanning the gap. Looked up from germline, CDR1 is SQVTM and CDR2 is ANQGSEA. CDR3 amino acids: CSVEGRGNSYEQYF. Here the CDR3 DNA reads TGCAGCGTTGAGGGGCGGGGCAACTCCTACGAGCAGTACTTC.

This clonotype was seen only a few times. The chain couples TRBV14 to TRBJ2-2, with no clear D. CDR1 and CDR2 (germline): SGHDN, FVKESK. This CDR3 contains 12 residues. V lost 10 bases to trimming and J lost 4 bases, with 10 bases between them. CDR3 in DNA: TGTGCCATCCAGAACCGCACCGGGGAGCTGTTTTTT. Protein: CAIQNRTGELFF.

Ten or more counts support this clonotype. This chain connects TRBV5-1 to TRBJ2-3, with a tentative D call TRBD1 (5 bases). Germline V gene data show CDR1 as SGHRS and CDR2 as YFSETQ. The CDR3 has 15 amino acids. V was trimmed by 5 bases and J by 2 bases, leaving 15 bases between them. The CDR3 loop reads CASSIIRAITDTQYF. The CDR3 DNA is TGCGCCAGCAGTATCATCAGGGCGATCACAGATACGCAGTATTTT.

This clonotype has ten or more counts. This chain uses TRBV27 with TRBJ2-1; perhaps TRBD2 as D (5 bases). V was shortened by 5 bases and J by 6 bases, with 14 bases between the two germline ends. The CDR3 totals 14 residues. The germline V gene encodes CDR1 MNHEY and CDR2 SMNVEV (reference sequence). CDR3 loop: CASSQGLGINEQFF. The CDR3 DNA follows: TGTGCCAGCAGTCAAGGACTTGGCATCAATGAGCAGTTCTTC.

At least ten counts were recorded for this clonotype. An end of the junction differs from the germline gene, which may be a read error. The chain recombines TRBV5-1 with TRBJ2-7, with 8 bases that match TRBD1. The germline V gene encodes CDR1 SGHRS and CDR2 YFSETQ. The CDR3 extends over 12 amino acids. The CDR3 nucleotides read TGTGCCAGCAGCGGACAGGGCTACGAGCAGTACTTC. Protein sequence: CASSGQGYEQYF. Full variable domain (rest looked up from reference TRBV5-1 and TRBJ2-7): KAGVTQTPRYLIKTRGQQVTLSCSPISGHRSVSWYQQTPGQGLQFLFEYFSETQRNKGNFPGRFSGRQFSNSRSEMNVSTLELGDSALYLCASSGQGYEQYFGPGTRLTVT.

J is TRBJ2-2 and V is TRBV15; 7 bases are a match to TRBD1. This CDR3 is 15 amino acids long. The V segment lost 11 bases and the J segment 3 bases; nucleotides outside the gene matches: 12. The germline V gene has CDR1 LNHNV and CDR2 YYDKDF (reference sequence). The CDR3, as DNA: TGTGCCGCCCGACAGGGATATCGAGACACCGGGGAGCTGTTTTTT. This codes for CAARQGYRDTGELFF. Together with reference TRBV15 and TRBJ2-2, the CDR3 gives the full variable domain: DAMVIQNPRYQVTQFGKPVTLSCSQTLNHNVMYWYQQKSSQAPKLLFHYYDKDFNNEADTPDNFQSRRPNTSFCFLDIRSPGLGDTAMYLCAARQGYRDTGELFFGEGSRLTVL.

Many counts were recorded for this clonotype. The chain has TRBV3-1 and TRBJ2-7; unclear D gene. CDR1 and CDR2 (germline): LGHDT, YNNKEL (reference sequence). The CDR3 covers 13 residues. Trimming removed 3 bases at V and 4 bases at J, with 10 bases between. CDR3 nucleotides: TGTGCCAGCAGCCAGGTAGGGTCGTACGAGCAGTACTTC. Translation gives CASSQVGSYEQYF.

The J gene is TRBJ2-7, the V gene TRBV3-1, with unresolved D. The V gene's germline CDR1 is LGHDT and CDR2 YNNKEL (reference sequence). Trimming cost V 0 bases and J 3 bases, with 9 bases left between them. The CDR3 has 14 residues. This chain's CDR3 is CASSQDTDDYEQYF. For the CDR3, the DNA is TGTGCCAGCAGCCAAGATACGGACGACTACGAGCAGTACTTC.

The genes are TRBV4-3 and TRBJ2-2, with a weak D call TRBD1 (6 bases). The germline CDR1 and CDR2 sequences are LGHNA and YSLEER. This CDR3 is 17 amino acids long. The V end was cut by 0 bases, the J end by 6 bases, with 17 bases between. CDR3 nucleotide sequence: TGCGCCAGCAGCCAAGATACCGGGACACAGGCGTCCGGGGAGCTGTTTTTT. Amino acids: CASSQDTGTQASGELFF.

The chain joins TRBV14 to TRBJ1-1; 7 bases line up with TRBD1. The ends lost 0 bases at V and 1 base at J; junction bases unmatched: 8. Germline loops: CDR1 SGHDN, CDR2 FVKESK. The CDR3 length is 17 residues. CDR3 in DNA: TGTGCCAGCAGCCAAGACTTCTGGCAGGGGGGGAACACTGAAGCTTTCTTT. Protein sequence: CASSQDFWQGGNTEAFF.